The 11 T cell receptor beta chains given below trace back to one sample, sequenced in a study of CD8 T cells in ankylosing spondylitis. One entry per CDR3 protein, called by TCRdb with MiXCR from the 5' RACE reads. The sample gives 650,000 to 800,000 distinct CDR3 sequences, around 20% of which show up once; about 20% is in the top ten. No cognate antigen is known for these TCRs. Points from the study as a whole: A motif in TCR beta, a set of eight highly homologous variants, appeared characteristic of ankylosing spondylitis blood.

The sample taken for sequencing was blood, either unsorted or a sorted T cell fraction (not recorded which). The origin of the receptors is a male donor with ankylosing spondylitis.

This chain connects TRBV9 to TRBJ1-1, with D unclear. Germline V gene sequence: CDR1 SGDLS, CDR2 YYNGEE. V was shortened by 0 bases and J by 0 bases, with 9 bases between the two germline ends. This CDR3 is 15 amino acids long. Here the CDR3 DNA reads TGTGCCAGCAGCGTAGTTATGGGTATGAACACTGAAGCTTTCTTT. This sequence encodes CASSVVMGMNTEAFF. The variable domain in full, completed from reference TRBV9 and TRBJ1-1, reads DSGVTQTPKHLITATGQRVTLRCSPRSGDLSVYWYQQSLDQGLQFLIQYYNGEERAKGNILERFSAQQFPDLHSELNLSSLELGDSALYFCASSVVMGMNTEAFFGQGTRLTVV.

In this sample, this clonotype turned up a few times. The V call is TRBV7-2, the J call TRBJ1-1; D uncertain. The CDR3 is made up of 14 amino acids. The germline V and J ends were trimmed by 5 bases and 0 bases, with 10 bases remaining between them. Germline loops: CDR1 SGHTA, CDR2 FQGNSA. CDR3 loop: CASSASWLNTEAFF. The DNA for the CDR3 is TGTGCCAGCAGCGCCTCGTGGCTGAACACTGAAGCTTTCTTT.

This clonotype was counted only a few times. The gene calls are TRBV4-3 and TRBJ2-1, with 12 bases identical to TRBD2. Per germline, CDR1 LGHNA and CDR2 YSLEER. The CDR3 contains 20 residues. V trimming: 3 bases; J trimming: 5 bases; junction bases outside the gene matches: 17. CDR3 amino acids: CASSQHAGASGRGYDNEQFF. The CDR3 region has the DNA TGCGCCAGCAGCCAGCATGCAGGGGCTAGCGGGAGGGGGTACGACAATGAGCAGTTCTTC.

This clonotype was seen more than once but under ten times. V and J are TRBV6-1 and TRBJ2-1; 7 nucleotides line up with TRBD1. The junction had 11 bases not matched to a gene; V was cut back by 9 bases and J by 6 bases. The V gene's germline CDR1 is MNHNS and CDR2 SASEGT. This CDR3 contains 14 residues. The CDR3 region is CASAGRDRSNEQFF. CDR3 nucleotide sequence: TGTGCCAGTGCAGGCCGGGACAGAAGCAATGAGCAGTTCTTC.

The rearrangement joins TRBV29-1 to TRBJ1-1; weak D call: TRBD1 (6 bases). From germline, CDR1 is SQVTM and CDR2 ANQGSEA. The CDR3 has 12 amino acids. V was clipped by 4 bases and J by 5 bases, with 11 bases between them. CDR3 coding DNA: TGCAGCGTTGTGGGGGCTCGGACTGAAGCTTTCTTT. It codes for CSVVGARTEAFF.

J is TRBJ2-7 and V is TRBV27; 7 bases fit TRBD1. Looked up from germline, CDR1 is MNHEY and CDR2 is SMNVEV (reference sequence). V trimming: 2 bases; J trimming: 5 bases; junction bases outside the gene matches: 12. The CDR3 is 16 amino acids. The CDR3 loop is CASSLALGQVQDEQYF. CDR3 in DNA: TGTGCCAGCAGTTTAGCCCTCGGACAGGTCCAGGACGAGCAGTACTTC.

This clonotype was picked up a small number of times. V and J are TRBV9 and TRBJ1-2; D might be TRBD1 (6 bases). This CDR3 is built from 15 residues. Deletions cut 4 bases from V and 3 bases from J, with 16 bases between. Germline V gene data show CDR1 as SGDLS and CDR2 as YYNGEE. The chain's CDR3 is CASSHQQGFDYGYTF. The CDR3 DNA sequence: TGTGCCAGCAGCCACCAACAGGGTTTCGACTATGGCTACACCTTC.

The gene calls are TRBV2 and TRBJ2-1; D may be TRBD2 (6 bases). Between the trimmed V and J ends, which lost 8 bases and 5 bases, there was a span of 7 bases. Germline CDR1 SNHLY, CDR2 FYNNEI. This CDR3 region has 11 residues. The CDR3 protein is CASGGDNEQFF. DNA for the CDR3: TGTGCCAGCGGCGGGGACAATGAGCAGTTCTTC.

The CDR3 region has the DNA TGTGCCAGCAGCCGTACCACCCTCAGCTACGAGCAGTACTTC. Protein product: CASSRTTLSYEQYF. This chain uses TRBV12-3 or TRBV12-4 with TRBJ2-7; D is unclear. This CDR3 has 14 amino acids. V was pared by 6 bases and J by 3 bases, with 15 bases between.

This sequence joins TRBV13 and TRBJ2-3; TRBD2 matches at 13 bases. Germline V gene data show CDR1 as PRHDT and CDR2 as FYEKMQ (reference sequence). The CDR3 extends over 16 amino acids. V lost 5 bases to trimming and J lost 6 bases; unmatched junction nucleotides: 8. This CDR3 reads CASSEGLAGHKDTQYF. CDR3 coding DNA: TGTGCCAGCAGCGAGGGACTAGCGGGGCATAAGGATACGCAGTATTTT.

This chain connects TRBV28 to TRBJ1-5; unclear D gene. CDR3 length: 15 amino acids. From germline, CDR1 is MDHEN and CDR2 SYDVKM. Trimming stripped 2 bases from V and 4 bases from J, with 12 bases between. The CDR3 DNA sequence: TGTGCCAGCAGTTTAGCAGAAAAAGGTAATCAGCCCCAGCATTTT. Amino acids: CASSLAEKGNQPQHF.